These 3 T cell receptor beta chains were sequenced from one sample in a study of blood T cells in healthy people across ages. Together with a sample-barcoded 5' primer, a J-beta primer mix was included in a second PCR lasting about 7 to 12 cycles. From the 5' RACE reads, TCRdb called clonotypes with MiXCR, one entry per CDR3 protein. The sample includes over 1,200,000 distinct CDR3 sequences, approximately 59% of them seen just once. The sample taken for sequencing was blood. The receptors were gathered from a man between 18 and 29 years old in good health.

The rearrangement links TRBV20-1 to TRBJ1-1; D ambiguous. Germline loops: CDR1 DFQATT, CDR2 SNEGSKA (reference sequence). This CDR3 is built from 12 residues. The ends were cut back, 0 bases at V and 7 bases at J, with 9 bases in the middle. The CDR3 is CSARDPDGEAFF. The CDR3 nucleotides read TGCAGTGCTAGAGATCCGGACGGTGAAGCTTTCTTT.

This clonotype turned up a few times. CDR3 nucleotides: TGTGCCAGCAGCTTAGAAGGACAGGGAACGAATGGCTACACCTTC. It is translated as CASSLEGQGTNGYTF. The chain has TRBV11-2 and TRBJ1-2; TRBD1 matches at 8 bases. Germline V gives CDR1 SGHAT, CDR2 FQNNGV. The CDR3 sequence is 15 residues long. Losses at the gene ends were 0 bases for V and 6 bases for J; bases not matched to a gene: 6. Together with reference TRBV11-2 and TRBJ1-2, the CDR3 gives the full variable domain: EAGVAQSPRYKIIEKRQSVAFWCNPISGHATLYWYQQILGQGPKLLIQFQNNGVVDDSQLPKDRFSAERLKGVDSTLKIQPAKLEDSAVYLCASSLEGQGTNGYTFGSGTRLTVV.

This chain connects TRBV4-3 to TRBJ2-3, with TRBD1 identical over 9 bases. CDR1 LGHNA and CDR2 YSLEER come from the germline V gene. Losses at the gene ends were 9 bases for V and 3 bases for J; bases not matched to a gene: 7. This CDR3 comprises 14 residues. The CDR3 protein is CASARGQGTDTQYF. CDR3 nucleotides: TGCGCCAGTGCCCGGGGACAGGGAACAGATACGCAGTATTTT.